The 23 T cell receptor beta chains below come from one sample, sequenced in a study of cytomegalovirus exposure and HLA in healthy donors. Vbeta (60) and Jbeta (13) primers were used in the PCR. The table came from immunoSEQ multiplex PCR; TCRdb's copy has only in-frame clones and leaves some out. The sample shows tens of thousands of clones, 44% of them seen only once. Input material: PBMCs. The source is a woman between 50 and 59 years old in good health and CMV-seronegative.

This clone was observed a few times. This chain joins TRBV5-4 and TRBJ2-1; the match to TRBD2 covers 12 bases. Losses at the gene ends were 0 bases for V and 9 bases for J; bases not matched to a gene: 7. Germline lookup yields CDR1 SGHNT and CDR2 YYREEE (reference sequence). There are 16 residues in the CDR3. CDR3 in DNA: TGTGCCAGCAGCTTGGTTTCTAGCGGGGGGGCCCGTGAGCAGTTCTTC. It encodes CASSLVSSGGAREQFF.

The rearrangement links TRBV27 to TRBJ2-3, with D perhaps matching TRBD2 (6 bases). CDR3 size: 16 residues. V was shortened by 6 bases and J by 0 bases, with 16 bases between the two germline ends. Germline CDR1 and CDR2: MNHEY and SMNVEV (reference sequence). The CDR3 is CASSPRYAGSTDTQYF. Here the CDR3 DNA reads TGTGCCAGCAGCCCGAGGTATGCGGGGAGCACAGATACGCAGTATTTT.

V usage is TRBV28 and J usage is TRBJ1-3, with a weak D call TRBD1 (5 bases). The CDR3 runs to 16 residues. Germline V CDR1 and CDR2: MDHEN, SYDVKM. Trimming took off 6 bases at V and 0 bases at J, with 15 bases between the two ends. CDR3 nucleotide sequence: TGTGCCAGCAGCCTAGGGGTGACAAGCTCTGGAAACACCATATATTTT. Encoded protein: CASSLGVTSSGNTIYF.

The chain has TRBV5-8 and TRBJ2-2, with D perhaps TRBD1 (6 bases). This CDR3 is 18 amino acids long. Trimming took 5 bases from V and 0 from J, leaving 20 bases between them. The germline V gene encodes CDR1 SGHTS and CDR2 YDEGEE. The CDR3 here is CASSHSSRGRSNTGELFF. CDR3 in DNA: TGTGCCAGCAGTCATAGCTCCAGGGGCCGGTCGAACACCGGGGAGCTGTTTTTT.

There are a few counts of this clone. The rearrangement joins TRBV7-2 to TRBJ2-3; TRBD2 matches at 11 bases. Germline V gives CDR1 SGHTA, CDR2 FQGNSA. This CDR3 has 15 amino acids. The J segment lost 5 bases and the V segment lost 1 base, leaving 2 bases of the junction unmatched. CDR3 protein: CASSLGSGGGDTQYF. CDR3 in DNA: TGTGCCAGCAGCTTAGGTAGCGGGGGGGGAGATACGCAGTATTTT.

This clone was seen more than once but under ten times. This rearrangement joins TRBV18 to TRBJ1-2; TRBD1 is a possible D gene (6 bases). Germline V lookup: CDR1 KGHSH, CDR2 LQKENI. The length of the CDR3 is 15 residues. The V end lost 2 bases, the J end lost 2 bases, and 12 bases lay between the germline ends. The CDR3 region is CASSPAGAPNYGYTF. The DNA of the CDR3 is TGTGCCAGCTCACCAGCAGGGGCCCCAAACTATGGCTACACCTTC.

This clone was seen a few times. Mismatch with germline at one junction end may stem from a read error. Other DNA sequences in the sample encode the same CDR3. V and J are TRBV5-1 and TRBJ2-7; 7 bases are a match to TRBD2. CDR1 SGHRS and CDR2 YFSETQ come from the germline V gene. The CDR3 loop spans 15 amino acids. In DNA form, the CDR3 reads TGTGCCAGCAGCCTTAGGGCTAGCGGTCCGTTGGAGCAGTACTTC. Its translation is CASSLRASGPLEQYF.

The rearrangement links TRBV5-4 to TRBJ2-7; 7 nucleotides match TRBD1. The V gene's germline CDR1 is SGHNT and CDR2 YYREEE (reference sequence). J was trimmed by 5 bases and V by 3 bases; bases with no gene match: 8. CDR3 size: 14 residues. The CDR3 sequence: CASSSGQAGHEQYF. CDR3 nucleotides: TGTGCCAGCAGCTCCGGACAGGCGGGCCACGAGCAGTACTTC.

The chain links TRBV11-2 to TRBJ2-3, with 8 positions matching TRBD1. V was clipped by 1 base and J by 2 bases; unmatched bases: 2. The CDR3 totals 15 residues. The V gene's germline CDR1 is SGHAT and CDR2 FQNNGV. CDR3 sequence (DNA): TGTGCCAGCAGCTTAGGGACAGGGACCACAGATACGCAGTATTTT. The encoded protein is CASSLGTGTTDTQYF. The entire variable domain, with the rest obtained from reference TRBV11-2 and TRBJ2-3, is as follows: EAGVAQSPRYKIIEKRQSVAFWCNPISGHATLYWYQQILGQGPKLLIQFQNNGVVDDSQLPKDRFSAERLKGVDSTLKIQPAKLEDSAVYLCASSLGTGTTDTQYFGPGTRLTVL.

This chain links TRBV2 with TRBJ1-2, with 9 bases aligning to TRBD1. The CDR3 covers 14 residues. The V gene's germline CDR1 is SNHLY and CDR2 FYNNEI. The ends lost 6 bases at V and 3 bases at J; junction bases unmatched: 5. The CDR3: CASSAQGADYGYTF. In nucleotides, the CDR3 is TGTGCCAGCAGCGCACAGGGGGCAGACTATGGCTACACCTTC.

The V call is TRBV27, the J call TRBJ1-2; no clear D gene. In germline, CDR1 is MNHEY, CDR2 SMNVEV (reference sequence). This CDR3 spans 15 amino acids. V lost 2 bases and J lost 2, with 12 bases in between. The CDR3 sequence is CASSLSGSRNYGYTF. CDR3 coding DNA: TGTGCCAGCAGTTTAAGCGGCAGCCGCAACTATGGCTACACCTTC.

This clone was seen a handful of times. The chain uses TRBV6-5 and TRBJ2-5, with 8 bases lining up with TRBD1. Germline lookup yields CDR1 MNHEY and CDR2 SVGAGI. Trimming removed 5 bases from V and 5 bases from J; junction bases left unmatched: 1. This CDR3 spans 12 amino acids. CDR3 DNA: TGTGCCAGCAGTGGACAGGGTGAGACCCAGTACTTC. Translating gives CASSGQGETQYF.

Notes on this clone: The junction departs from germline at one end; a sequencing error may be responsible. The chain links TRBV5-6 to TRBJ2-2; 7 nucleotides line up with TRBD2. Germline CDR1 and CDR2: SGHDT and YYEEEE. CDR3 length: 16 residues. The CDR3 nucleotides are TGTGCCAGCTCACCACTCCAACTAGCGAACATCGGGGAGCTGTTTTTT. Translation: CASSPLQLANIGELFF. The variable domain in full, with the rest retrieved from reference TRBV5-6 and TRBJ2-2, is DAGVTQSPTHLIKTRGQQVTLRCSPKSGHDTVSWYQQALGQGPQFIFQYYEEEERQRGNFPDRFSGHQFPNYSSELNVNALLLGDSALYLCASSPLQLANIGELFFGEGSRLTVL.

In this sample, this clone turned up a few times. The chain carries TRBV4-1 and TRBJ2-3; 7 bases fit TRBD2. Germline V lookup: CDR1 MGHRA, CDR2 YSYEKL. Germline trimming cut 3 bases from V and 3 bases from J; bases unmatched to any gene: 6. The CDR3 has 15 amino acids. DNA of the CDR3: TGCGCCAGCAGCCAGAGGGAGGGGAGGACAGATACGCAGTATTTT. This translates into CASSQREGRTDTQYF.

CDR3 sequence reads: CASSQDQWETQYF. CDR3 in DNA: TGCGCCAGCAGCCAAGATCAGTGGGAGACCCAGTACTTC. The chain joins TRBV4-1 to TRBJ2-5; no definite D call. CDR3 size: 13 residues. CDR1 and CDR2 from the germline V gene are MGHRA and YSYEKL. V was cut by 0 bases and J by 5 bases, with 7 bases left in between.

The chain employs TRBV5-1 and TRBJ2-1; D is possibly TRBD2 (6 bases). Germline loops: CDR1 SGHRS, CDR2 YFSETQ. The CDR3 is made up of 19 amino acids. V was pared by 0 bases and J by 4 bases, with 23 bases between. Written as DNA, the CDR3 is TGCGCCAGCAGCTTGGGGGACTCCATCCTGATGCCCCCTTACAATGAGCAGTTCTTC. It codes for CASSLGDSILMPPYNEQFF.

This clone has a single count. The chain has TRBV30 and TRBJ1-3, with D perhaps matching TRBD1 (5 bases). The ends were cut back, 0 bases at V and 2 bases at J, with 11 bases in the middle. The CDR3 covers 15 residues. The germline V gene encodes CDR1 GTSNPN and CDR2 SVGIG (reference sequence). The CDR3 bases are TGTGCCTGGAGTGTCGGGGCGGGGGCTGGAAACACCATATATTTT. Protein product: CAWSVGAGAGNTIYF.

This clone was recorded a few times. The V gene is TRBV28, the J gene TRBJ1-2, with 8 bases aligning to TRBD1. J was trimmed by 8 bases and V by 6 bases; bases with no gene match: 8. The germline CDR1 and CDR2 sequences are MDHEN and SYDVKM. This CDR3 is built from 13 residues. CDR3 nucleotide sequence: TGTGCCAGCAGGCCGACAGGGGCGGGCGGCTACACCTTC. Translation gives CASRPTGAGGYTF.

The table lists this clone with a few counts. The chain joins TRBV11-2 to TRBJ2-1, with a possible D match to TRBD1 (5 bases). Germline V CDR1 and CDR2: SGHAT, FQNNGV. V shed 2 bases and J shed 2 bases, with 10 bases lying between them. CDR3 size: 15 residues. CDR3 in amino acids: CASSLSRATYNEQFF. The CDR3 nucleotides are TGTGCCAGCAGCTTAAGCAGGGCAACCTACAATGAGCAGTTCTTC.

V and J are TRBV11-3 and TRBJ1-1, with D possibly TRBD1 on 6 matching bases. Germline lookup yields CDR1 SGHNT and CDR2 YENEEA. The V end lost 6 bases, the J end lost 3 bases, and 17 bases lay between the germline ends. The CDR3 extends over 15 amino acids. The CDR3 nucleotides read TGTGCCAGCAGAACGGGGGGGGGCGGTCACACTGAAGCTTTCTTT. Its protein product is CASRTGGGGHTEAFF.

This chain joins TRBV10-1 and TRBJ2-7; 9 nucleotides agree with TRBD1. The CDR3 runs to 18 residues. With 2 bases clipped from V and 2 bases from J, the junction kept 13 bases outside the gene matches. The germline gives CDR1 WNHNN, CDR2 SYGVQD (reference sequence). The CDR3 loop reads CASSEGGPQGAHPYEQYF. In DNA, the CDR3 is TGCGCCAGCAGTGAGGGGGGCCCACAGGGGGCCCACCCCTACGAGCAGTACTTC.

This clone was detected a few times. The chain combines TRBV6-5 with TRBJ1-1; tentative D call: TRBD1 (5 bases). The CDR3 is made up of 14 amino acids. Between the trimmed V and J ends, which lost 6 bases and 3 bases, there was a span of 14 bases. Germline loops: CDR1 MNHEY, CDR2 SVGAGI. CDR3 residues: CASSRRVVDTEAFF. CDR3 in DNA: TGTGCCAGCAGCCGCAGGGTTGTTGACACTGAAGCTTTCTTT.

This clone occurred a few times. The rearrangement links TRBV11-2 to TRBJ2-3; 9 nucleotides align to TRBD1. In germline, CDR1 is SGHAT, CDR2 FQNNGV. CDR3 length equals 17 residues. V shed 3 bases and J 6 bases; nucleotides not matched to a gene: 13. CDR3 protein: CASSFSGQGISADTQYF. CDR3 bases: TGTGCCAGCAGCTTCTCGGGACAGGGTATATCTGCGGATACGCAGTATTTT.